The rows below give T cell receptor beta chains drawn from one sample of a study of cytomegalovirus exposure and HLA in healthy donors. The table came from immunoSEQ multiplex PCR; TCRdb's copy has only in-frame clones and leaves some out. The data show 150,000 to 190,000 clones, with approximately 86% seen just once and about 7.1% held by the top ten. Material for sequencing was PBMCs. Every receptor here comes from a woman aged 50 to 60 in good health and CMV-seropositive. Each CDR3 is given with its conserved first and last residue. A D gene is named only where the DNA matches it firmly. A row's size may be missing; if present it is once, few, many or a size class.

J gene,D gene,clone size,V gene,CDR3 protein,CDR3 DNA
TRBJ2-3,TRBD2,.,TRBV9,CASSVAAGGLTDTQYF,TGTGCCAGCAGCGTAGCAGCGGGGGGGCTGACAGATACGCAGTATTTT
TRBJ2-7,TRBD1,.,TRBV19,CASARGTGIDEQYF,TGTGCCAGTGCCCGCGGGACAGGGATCGACGAGCAGTACTTC
TRBJ2-7,TRBD2,.,TRBV4-2,CASSLPLAPTYEQYF,TGTGCCAGCAGCTTGCCACTAGCGCCGACCTACGAGCAGTACTTC
TRBJ2-6,.,.,TRBV5-1,CASSLDGSSGANVLTF,TGCGCCAGCAGCCTTGACGGGAGCTCTGGGGCCAACGTCCTGACTTTC
TRBJ2-1,.,.,TRBV5-1,CASSHARLDYNEQFF,TGCGCCAGCAGCCATGCTCGACTAGATTACAATGAGCAGTTCTTC
TRBJ1-2,.,.,TRBV11-2,CASSLDLGGGYGYTF,TGTGCCAGCAGCTTAGATCTCGGGGGGGGCTATGGCTACACCTTC
TRBJ2-7,TRBD1,.,TRBV5-6,CASSLSFRRDRDYEQYF,TGTGCCAGCAGCTTGTCGTTCCGACGGGACAGGGACTACGAGCAGTACTTC
TRBJ1-2,.,few,TRBV2,CASSDMRAGPYGYTF,TGTGCCAGCAGTGACATGCGGGCAGGCCCCTATGGCTACACCTTC
TRBJ1-4,.,few,TRBV20-1,CSATLDEKLFF,TGCAGTGCTACCCTTGATGAAAAACTGTTTTTT
TRBJ2-1,TRBD2,.,TRBV6-5,CASSYGGGSLDEQFF,TGTGCCAGCAGTTATGGCGGGGGGTCCTTGGATGAGCAGTTCTTC